This TCR beta chain was captured in a study of blood T cell repertoires in COVID-19. Overall study: Whether acute or convalescent, the COVID-19 samples came from the United States, Italy and Spain. PBMCs, B-cell-depleted T cells, or T cells provided the cDNA or gDNA that made up the material.

In the authors' workflow: Reference gene primer amplification gave estimated nucleated cell counts. The repertoire was sequenced with immunoSEQ multiplex PCR; TCRdb's copy has only in-frame clones and lacks some. That table supplies the V and J calls and clone size; D and trimming were determined from the DNA. The repertoire has 220,000 or so clones, around 83% of them found once; the top ten carry roughly 8.2%. Patients in Seattle were enrolled during active infection, then followed longitudinally. V was cut by 5 bases and J by 6 bases, with 14 bases left in between. The length of the CDR3 is 14 residues. The germline V gene encodes CDR1 SGHNT and CDR2 YENEEA.

The clonotype originates from a woman of 80 years or more with COVID-19, enrolled during active disease. V usage is TRBV11-3 and J usage is TRBJ2-1, with D possibly TRBD1 on 7 matching bases. The specimen sequenced was peripheral blood. CDR3 in amino acids: CASSARQGGNEQFF. In DNA, the CDR3 is TGTGCCAGCAGCGCCCGACAGGGAGGCAATGAGCAGTTCTTC.